The rows below give T cell receptor beta chains drawn from one sample of a study of human T cells and chemical hapten exposure. TCRdb re-called the RACE reads through MiXCR, storing one row per CDR3 protein. The profile shows tens of thousands of distinct CDR3 sequences, roughly 10% of them singletons. The material sequenced was whole blood, taken in connection with sensitization to the hapten diphenylcyclopropenone (DPC). The source is a woman in her thirties or forties with alopecia areata. Some clones in this sample may be carry-over from other donors' samples. CDR3s include the opening cysteine and the closing phenylalanine or tryptophan. The D gene is left open where the match is weak. Some rows have no size entry. The others give once, few or many, or a class for an expanded clone.

D gene	J gene	clone size	V gene	CDR3 DNA	CDR3 protein
TRBD1	TRBJ1-2	.	TRBV29-1	TGCAGCGTTCCCGGGACAGGGGCCCATGGCTACACCTTC	CSVPGTGAHGYTF
TRBD1	TRBJ1-5	many	TRBV9	TGTGCCAGCAGCTCCGGGACAGCGGGTCAGCCCCAGCATTTT	CASSSGTAGQPQHF
.	TRBJ2-1	.	TRBV9	TGTGCCAGCAGCCGGATGGATGAGCAGTTCTTC	CASSRMDEQFF
.	TRBJ2-5	few	TRBV6-5	TGTGCCAGCAGTCCGCCGGAACGGGTTTCAGAGACCCAGTACTTC	CASSPPERVSETQYF
TRBD2	TRBJ2-1	.	TRBV7-9	TGTGCCAGCAGCATACTAGCGGCTGAGCAGTTCTTC	CASSILAAEQFF
TRBD2	TRBJ2-2	.	TRBV5-4	TGTGCCAGCAGTCGGGGGGAGACCGGGGAGCTGTTTTTT	CASSRGETGELFF
.	TRBJ1-1	many	TRBV18	TGTGCCAGCCCACCGGAAGGGACCGCCATTCGTCCTGAAGCTTTCTTT	CASPPEGTAIRPEAFF
.	TRBJ2-1	.	TRBV24-1	TGTGCCACCAGCCCGACCCGGACAGCGCTGAATGAGCAGTTCTTC	CATSPTRTALNEQFF
.	TRBJ2-5	.	TRBV28	TGTGCCAGCAGTCACTCAGGGGTAGAGACCCAGTACTTC	CASSHSGVETQYF
.	TRBJ1-2	.	TRBV6-2/TRBV6-3	TGTGCCAGCAGTTACCCAACCTCGGCGAAGTATGGCTACACCTTC	CASSYPTSAKYGYTF
.	TRBJ2-3	many	TRBV9	TGTGCCAGCAGCCCCGCGCCGGGCGGATCCACAGATACGCAGTATTTT	CASSPAPGGSTDTQYF
.	TRBJ2-3	few	TRBV20-1	TGCAGTGCTAGAGATCCCAGAGTGGGTTACAGCACAGATACGCAGTATTTT	CSARDPRVGYSTDTQYF
TRBD2	TRBJ2-1	many	TRBV6-6	TGTGCCAGCAGTTACTCCCTAGCGGGGGACTACAATGAGCAGTTCTTC	CASSYSLAGDYNEQFF
.	TRBJ1-1	many	TRBV30	TGTGCCCAAGGGCGGGACACTGAAGCTTTCTTT	CAQGRDTEAFF
.	TRBJ2-7	few	TRBV2	TGTGCCAGCAGTTACAGGGAGCTCTACGAGCAGTACTTC	CASSYRELYEQYF
.	TRBJ1-5	.	TRBV19	TGTGCCAGTAGTATGGGGAGGGCCCAGCCCCAGCATTTT	CASSMGRAQPQHF
.	TRBJ2-5	many	TRBV4-3	TGCGCCAGCAGCCAAGCCGCGGGGGCCACCGAGACCCAGTACTTC	CASSQAAGATETQYF
.	TRBJ2-5	.	TRBV4-3	TGCGCCAGCAGCCAAGATGGGAGACTAGACCAAGAGACCCAGTACTTC	CASSQDGRLDQETQYF
TRBD1	TRBJ2-7	many	TRBV27	TGTGCCAGCAGTTTATCAAGGGGGCCGAACTACGAGCAGTACTTC	CASSLSRGPNYEQYF
TRBD1	TRBJ1-2	many	TRBV6-5	TGTGCCAGCAGTTTGACAGGGGGCGCCTATGGCTACACCTTC	CASSLTGGAYGYTF
.	TRBJ2-2	.	TRBV6-2/TRBV6-3	TGTGCCAGCAGTTACATATCAGGGGCCGGGGAGCTGTTTTTT	CASSYISGAGELFF
.	TRBJ2-2	few	TRBV20-1	TGCAGTGCTGCCGACCTAGCGACCGGGGAGCTGTTTTTT	CSAADLATGELFF
.	TRBJ1-4	few	TRBV6-5	TGTGCCAGCAGCCGACTCGGGCGGGGGAAGGATGAAAAACTGTTTTTT	CASSRLGRGKDEKLFF
TRBD1	TRBJ1-5	.	TRBV12-3/TRBV12-4	TGTGCCAGCAGTTTGGACAGGGGAGGCAATCAGCCCCAGCATTTT	CASSLDRGGNQPQHF
.	TRBJ1-5	few	TRBV27	TGTGCCAGCAGTTCCACAGGGTATAGCAATCAGCCCCAGCATTTT	CASSSTGYSNQPQHF
TRBD1	TRBJ1-1	.	TRBV4-2	TGTGCCAGCAGCCAAGATGCATTGGCAGGGGGGAACACTGAAGCTTTCTTT	CASSQDALAGGNTEAFF
.	TRBJ1-1	few	TRBV7-8	TGTGCCAGCAGCTTAGTCACTTGGATGAACACTGAAGCTTTCTTT	CASSLVTWMNTEAFF
.	TRBJ2-5	few	TRBV7-8	TGTGCCAGCAGCCCCCTGGAGGGGGCAGGGGAGACCCAGTACTTC	CASSPLEGAGETQYF
TRBD1	TRBJ1-4	.	TRBV28	TGTGCCAGCAGAGGGGGCGCGTGGAAAAAACTGTTTTTT	CASRGGAWKKLFF
.	TRBJ2-2	few	TRBV18	TGTGCCAGCTCACATCCAGGACCAACCGGGGAGCTGTTTTTT	CASSHPGPTGELFF
.	TRBJ1-1	few	TRBV20-1	TGCAGTGCTAGAGATCCGTTTCAGGGCTGGGGGAACACTGAAGCTTTCTTT	CSARDPFQGWGNTEAFF
.	TRBJ1-3	few	TRBV12-3/TRBV12-4	TGTGCCAGCAGTCTTGGGGTTGGGGGAAACACCATATATTTT	CASSLGVGGNTIYF
TRBD1	TRBJ1-1	many	TRBV20-1	TGCAGTGCCCCGACAGGGGCCCGCACCACTGAAGCTTTCTTT	CSAPTGARTTEAFF
.	TRBJ2-3	few	TRBV29-1	TGCAGCGTTGTTACGGGATCCACAGATACGCAGTATTTT	CSVVTGSTDTQYF
TRBD1	TRBJ2-1	many	TRBV5-5	TGTGCCAGCATCTCAGGGGGCAATGAGCAGTTCTTC	CASISGGNEQFF
.	TRBJ1-5	.	TRBV29-1	TGCAGCGTGTGGGAGCGCGGCAATCAGCCCCAGCATTTT	CSVWERGNQPQHF
.	TRBJ2-7	.	TRBV19	TGTGCCAGTAGTTTCGACAGGTTCTTGGAGCAGTACTTC	CASSFDRFLEQYF
.	TRBJ2-3	few	TRBV7-9	TGTGCCAGCAGCTTAGCAGGGAACACAGATACGCAGTATTTT	CASSLAGNTDTQYF
.	TRBJ2-3	.	TRBV5-1	TGCGCCAGCAGCCCGGGACCCGGAGATACGCAGTATTTT	CASSPGPGDTQYF
.	TRBJ1-1	many	TRBV18	TGTGCCAGCTCGACGGCCATGAACACTGAAGCTTTCTTT	CASSTAMNTEAFF
TRBD2	TRBJ2-1	few	TRBV9	TGTGCCAGCAGCCCTTGGACTAGCGGGGCAAATGAGCAGTTCTTC	CASSPWTSGANEQFF
TRBD1	TRBJ2-6	.	TRBV7-2	TGTGCCAGCAGCCGAGCCGGGACAGGCTCTGGGGCCAACGTCCTGACTTTC	CASSRAGTGSGANVLTF
TRBD2	TRBJ2-7	many	TRBV11-2	TGTGCCAGCAGCCAGGGACTAGCGGGAAAGCAGTACTTC	CASSQGLAGKQYF
TRBD1	TRBJ2-1	.	TRBV6-5	TGTGCCAGCAGAACCCGGACAGGGGGGGGTGAGCAGTTCTTC	CASRTRTGGGEQFF
.	TRBJ2-7	many	TRBV7-2	TGTGCCAGCAGCACTACTAGCAACCCGTCCTACGAGCAGTACTTC	CASSTTSNPSYEQYF
.	TRBJ1-5	.	TRBV21-1	TGTGCCAGCAGCGAAACCGGGGTTAGCAATCAGCCCCAGCATTTT	CASSETGVSNQPQHF
.	TRBJ2-2	few	TRBV10-3	TGTGCCATCACCGGAGAACAGGGTCCGGCCGGGGAGCTGTTTTTT	CAITGEQGPAGELFF
TRBD1	TRBJ1-6	many	TRBV6-5	TGTGCCAGCAGTGGGGGACAGGGCTGGTTAAAGTCACCCCTCCACTTT	CASSGGQGWLKSPLHF
.	TRBJ2-6	.	TRBV7-3	TGTGCCAGCAGCTTCACTGGGGCCAACGTCCTGACTTTC	CASSFTGANVLTF
.	TRBJ2-5	many	TRBV4-3	TGCGCCAGCAGCCAAGTTGCAAGCAGGGAGACCCAGTACTTC	CASSQVASRETQYF
TRBD2	TRBJ2-2	many	TRBV3-1	TGTGCCAGCAGCCAAGTCTCCACTAGCGGGAGCGGGGAGCTGTTTTTT	CASSQVSTSGSGELFF
.	TRBJ2-5	few	TRBV9	TGTGCCAGCAGCGTAGCGCCAGCGCGGCAAGAGACCCAGTACTTC	CASSVAPARQETQYF
.	TRBJ1-6	many	TRBV7-8	TGTGCCAGCAGCGCAGCCCCGCGGGCAGAACTTAATTCACCCCTCCACTTT	CASSAAPRAELNSPLHF
.	TRBJ1-1	.	TRBV3-1	TGTGCCAGCAGCCCCTTTACCGGGACGGAGAACACTGAAGCTTTCTTT	CASSPFTGTENTEAFF
TRBD1	TRBJ1-1	many	TRBV3-1	TGTGCCAGCAGCATTGACAGGGGCCCGAACACTGAAGCTTTCTTT	CASSIDRGPNTEAFF
TRBD2	TRBJ2-5	.	TRBV20-1	TGCAGTGCTAGATCCCGGACTAGCGGGAGGAAATTGGAGACCCAGTACTTC	CSARSRTSGRKLETQYF
.	TRBJ1-1	.	TRBV7-8	TGTGCCAGCAGCTTAGCAAGATGGGCAGGGCCGAACACTGAAGCTTTCTTT	CASSLARWAGPNTEAFF
.	TRBJ2-7	few	TRBV23-1	TGCGCCAGCAGTCAATCCAGAGGGGCGAGCGAGCAGTACTTC	CASSQSRGASEQYF